This T cell receptor beta chain emerged from a study of Ad26.COV2.S vaccination and SARS-CoV-2 variants. The treatment was: 15 to 20 received Ad26.COV2.S at low or high dose, single or two shots; 5 received placebo; per-sample allocation not given. Collection of samples fell on day 63 after the first vaccine or placebo injection. TCRdb keeps only in-frame clones here, not all; method: immunoSEQ multiplex PCR. Here the sample spans around 300,000 clones, 88% being singletons. Here the sequenced sample was peripheral blood, taken in a trial of Ad26.COV2.S vaccine versus placebo. This TCR came from a person between 18 and 65 years old who received the Ad26.COV2.S COVID-19 vaccine or a placebo.

CDR3 in DNA: TGCGCCAGCAGCTTGGGGTTGGGACAAGGCACAGATACGCAGTATTTT. Protein sequence: CASSLGLGQGTDTQYF. The chain combines TRBV5-1 with TRBJ2-3, with a possible D match to TRBD1 (6 bases). The CDR3 length is 16 residues. The germline CDR1 and CDR2 sequences are SGHRS and YFSETQ. With 0 bases removed from V and 1 base from J, the gap between germline ends came to 12 bases.